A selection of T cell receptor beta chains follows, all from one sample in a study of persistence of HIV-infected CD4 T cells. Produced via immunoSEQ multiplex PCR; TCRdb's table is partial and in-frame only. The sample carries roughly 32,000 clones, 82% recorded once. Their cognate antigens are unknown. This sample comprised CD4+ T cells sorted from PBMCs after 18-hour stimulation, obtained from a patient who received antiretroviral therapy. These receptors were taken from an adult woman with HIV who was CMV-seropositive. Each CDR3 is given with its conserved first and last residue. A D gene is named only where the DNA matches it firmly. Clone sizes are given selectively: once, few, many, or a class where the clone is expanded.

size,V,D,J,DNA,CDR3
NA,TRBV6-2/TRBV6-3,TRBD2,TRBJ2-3,TGTGCCAGCAGTCGCCGCAGAGGGACTAGCGGGGCGGATACGCAGTATTTT,CASSRRRGTSGADTQYF
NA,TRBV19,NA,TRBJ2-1,TGTGCCAGTAGTATAGGGGGGAGCGGTAAAAATGAGCAGTTCTTC,CASSIGGSGKNEQFF
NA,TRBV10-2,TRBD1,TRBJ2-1,TGCGCCAGCAGTGAGCTCGGACAGGGGGTTAATGAGCAGTTCTTC,CASSELGQGVNEQFF
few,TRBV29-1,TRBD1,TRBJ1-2,TGCAGCGTGCGACAGGGATTCTATGGCTACACCTTC,CSVRQGFYGYTF
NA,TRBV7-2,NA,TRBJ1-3,TGTGCCAGCAGCTTGGGGTACACCATATATTTT,CASSLGYTIYF
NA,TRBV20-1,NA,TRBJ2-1,TGCAGTGCTAGTGGCTGGAGCTCCTACAATGAGCAGTTCTTC,CSASGWSSYNEQFF
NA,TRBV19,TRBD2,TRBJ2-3,TGTGCCAGTAAGAATAGCGGGGGGCCCACAGATACGCAGTATTTT,CASKNSGGPTDTQYF
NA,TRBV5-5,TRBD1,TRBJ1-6,TGTGCCAGCAGCTTTCCGGGACAGGGGGCGCGTAGTGGGAATTCACCCCTCCACTTT,CASSFPGQGARSGNSPLHF
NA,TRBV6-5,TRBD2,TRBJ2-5,TGTGCCAGCAGTTCGGGACTAGCGTTTAAAGAGACCCAGTACTTC,CASSSGLAFKETQYF
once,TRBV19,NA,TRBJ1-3,TGTGCCAGTAGTACTGGAAACACCATATATTTT,CASSTGNTIYF
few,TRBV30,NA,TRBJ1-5,TGTGCCTGGAGCCCGGGGCGCCATATTAATAGCAATCAGCCCCAGCATTTT,CAWSPGRHINSNQPQHF